These 26 T cell receptor beta chains originate from one sample sequenced in a study of cytotoxic CD8 clonotypes in ibrutinib-treated CLL. The method was immunoSEQ multiplex PCR; TCRdb's version includes in-frame clones alone and lacks a portion of them. The top ten hold roughly 6% of the sample, which has approximately 320,000 clones, approximately 67% seen once. The sample consisted of PBMCs, taken after 36 months of ibrutinib treatment. These receptors were obtained from a human donor with chronic lymphocytic leukemia.

V and J are TRBV5-6 and TRBJ1-5, with 8 bases aligning to TRBD1. The germline V gene has CDR1 SGHDT and CDR2 YYEEEE. V was pared by 2 bases and J by 2 bases, with 6 bases of the junction left unmatched. The CDR3 consists of 16 residues. Here the CDR3 DNA reads TGTGCCAGCAGCTTCGGACAGGGTCATGGCAATCAGCCCCAGCATTTT. Translated, it gives CASSFGQGHGNQPQHF. The full variable domain, rest sourced from reference TRBV5-6 and TRBJ1-5, is DAGVTQSPTHLIKTRGQQVTLRCSPKSGHDTVSWYQQALGQGPQFIFQYYEEEERQRGNFPDRFSGHQFPNYSSELNVNALLLGDSALYLCASSFGQGHGNQPQHFGDGTRLSIL.

This clone was picked up a small number of times. The V gene is TRBV2, the J gene TRBJ2-7, with D perhaps being TRBD1 or TRBD2 (6 bases each). Germline CDR1 reads SNHLY; CDR2 reads FYNNEI. The CDR3 spans 13 residues. Trimming took 4 bases from V and 1 from J, leaving 8 bases between them. The DNA of the CDR3 is TGTGCCAGCAGTGTAGGGGGGTCCTACGAGCAGTACTTC. Translating gives CASSVGGSYEQYF.

This chain connects TRBV9 to TRBJ2-1; D call uncertain. The CDR3 contains 15 residues. Germline V gene sequence: CDR1 SGDLS, CDR2 YYNGEE. Deletions cut 0 bases from V and 6 bases from J, with 13 bases between. The CDR3 DNA sequence: TGTGCCAGCAGCGTAGGGAGTCAGCCGGGCAATGAGCAGTTCTTC. Translation: CASSVGSQPGNEQFF.

The chain carries TRBV10-2 and TRBJ2-5; D is uncertain. This CDR3 comprises 13 residues. V lost 4 bases to trimming and J lost 10 bases, with 16 bases between them. Germline lookup yields CDR1 WSHSY and CDR2 SAAADI. The CDR3, as DNA: TGCGCCAGCAGTGTTAACCCCTCGAGTTTCCAGTACTTC. Its translation is CASSVNPSSFQYF.

In its sample, this clone was seen once. The chain joins TRBV7-6 to TRBJ1-4; TRBD1 is a possible D gene (5 bases). The CDR3 is 17 residues long. The V gene lost 5 bases and the J gene lost 3 bases, with 19 bases spanning the gap. Germline lookup yields CDR1 SGHVS and CDR2 FNYEAQ. The CDR3 region has the DNA TGTGCCAGCAGCCCACACAGGCTCGTCATGTCTAATGAAAAACTGTTTTTT. Translating it yields CASSPHRLVMSNEKLFF.

The V gene is TRBV7-6, the J gene TRBJ2-7; a weak D match, TRBD1 (5 bases). Germline V gene data show CDR1 as SGHVS and CDR2 as FNYEAQ. V shed 2 bases and J shed 1 base, with 21 bases lying between them. The CDR3 totals 18 residues. The CDR3 DNA is TGTGCCAGCAGCTTACACCGGACACGAACAGGTCTTTCCTACGAGCAGTACTTC. Translation: CASSLHRTRTGLSYEQYF.

In its sample, this clone was seen once. The V gene is TRBV9, the J gene TRBJ2-3, with 7 bases matching TRBD2. The germline V gene has CDR1 SGDLS and CDR2 YYNGEE. The CDR3 extends over 14 amino acids. Trimming cost V 7 bases and J 1 base; bases outside gene matches: 6. The CDR3 loop reads CASGRATRTDTQYF. The CDR3 DNA is TGTGCCAGCGGGAGGGCAACCCGCACAGATACGCAGTATTTT.

The V gene is TRBV29-1, the J gene TRBJ2-7; D gene unclear. CDR3 length: 12 residues. Germline CDR1 and CDR2: SQVTM and ANQGSEA. The V end was cut by 5 bases, the J end by 2 bases, with 10 bases between. CDR3 coding DNA: TGCAGCGTTAAGGACGGACCCTACGAGCAGTACTTC. The encoded protein is CSVKDGPYEQYF.

This clone was found a few times. J is TRBJ2-1 and V is TRBV5-1, with a weak D call TRBD1 (5 bases). The CDR3 runs to 12 residues. V shed 3 bases and J shed 9 bases, with 10 bases lying between them. Germline lookup yields CDR1 SGHRS and CDR2 YFSETQ. CDR3 nucleotide sequence: TGCGCCAGCAGCTCCGGACACGTTGAGCAGTTCTTC. Translating it yields CASSSGHVEQFF.

The chain joins TRBV28 to TRBJ1-2; TRBD1 might be the D (5 bases). Per germline, CDR1 MDHEN and CDR2 SYDVKM. V gave up 5 bases and J gave up 7 bases, with 17 bases separating them. The CDR3 has 14 residues. CDR3 in DNA: TGTGCCAGCAGTCAAATGCCTGGGACGGGTGGCTACACCTTC. This codes for CASSQMPGTGGYTF.

To note about this clone: The same CDR3 also results from other DNA sequences found in this sample. This chain connects TRBV27 to TRBJ1-1, with D uncertain. From germline, CDR1 is MNHEY and CDR2 SMNVEV (reference sequence). V was pared by 3 bases and J by 2 bases, with 7 bases between. CDR3 length: 13 amino acids. The CDR3 bases are TGTGCCAGCAGTTTCCTCAGCAACACTGAAGCTTTCTTT. Protein product: CASSFLSNTEAFF.

The J gene is TRBJ2-1, the V gene TRBV7-2, with a weak D call TRBD2 (6 bases). Trimming cost V 5 bases and J 3 bases, with 17 bases left between them. Germline CDR1 and CDR2: SGHTA and FQGNSA. CDR3 size: 16 residues. The CDR3 nucleotides are TGTGCCAGCAGCCCAGGTGGGGGGTGGGTCTACAATGAGCAGTTCTTC. Encoded protein: CASSPGGGWVYNEQFF.

The chain couples TRBV14 to TRBJ1-2; tentatively, D is TRBD1 (6 bases). CDR3 length: 17 amino acids. Germline values: CDR1 SGHDN, CDR2 FVKESK. Trimming left V 4 bases short and J 3 bases short, with 21 bases between. The CDR3 is CASSRIRTGRRDYGYTF. The CDR3 coding sequence is TGTGCCAGCAGCCGCATCCGTACAGGGCGAAGAGACTATGGCTACACCTTC.

V gene TRBV7-8 combines with J gene TRBJ2-5; 10 bases are a match to TRBD2. Germline CDR1 reads SGHVS; CDR2 reads FQNEAQ. CDR3 length: 17 amino acids. V was pared by 6 bases and J by 2 bases, with 12 bases of the junction left unmatched. The CDR3: CASSPTQLLAGQETQYF. Here the CDR3 DNA reads TGTGCCAGCAGTCCCACCCAGTTACTAGCGGGGCAAGAGACCCAGTACTTC.

The V call is TRBV28, the J call TRBJ1-2; the D gene is possibly TRBD1 (6 bases). Deletions cut 7 bases from V and 2 bases from J, with 11 bases between. CDR1 and CDR2 from the germline V gene are MDHEN and SYDVKM. The CDR3 loop spans 13 amino acids. Here the CDR3 reads CASKDSLNYGYTF. The CDR3 nucleotides read TGTGCCAGCAAGGACAGTTTGAACTATGGCTACACCTTC.

The V and J genes are TRBV27 and TRBJ1-5; a weak D match, TRBD1 (6 bases). The length of the CDR3 is 15 residues. Per germline, CDR1 MNHEY and CDR2 SMNVEV (reference sequence). Trimming shortened V by 3 bases and J by 4 bases, and 13 bases separated the two germline ends. CDR3 DNA: TGTGCCAGCAGTTTTGCGGGACAATTAAATCAGCCCCAGCATTTT. Translating it yields CASSFAGQLNQPQHF.

This clone was counted once. The chain links TRBV6-6 to TRBJ1-1, with D possibly matching TRBD1 (5 bases). Germline V gene sequence: CDR1 MNHNY, CDR2 SVGAGI (reference sequence). The CDR3 sequence is 13 residues long. V was pared by 5 bases and J by 1 base, with 8 bases between. The CDR3 DNA follows: TGTGCCAGCAGTCCGGGGGAGAACACTGAAGCTTTCTTT. Its translation is CASSPGENTEAFF.

In this sample, this clone turned up a few times. V gene TRBV18 combines with J gene TRBJ1-4, with unresolved D. The CDR3 runs 14 residues. V was clipped by 6 bases and J by 4 bases, with 12 bases between them. Germline V lookup: CDR1 KGHSH, CDR2 LQKENI. CDR3 in DNA: TGTGCCAGCTCCTTCTGGGCTGGTAATGAAAAACTGTTTTTT. It codes for CASSFWAGNEKLFF.

The chain couples TRBV21-1 to TRBJ2-4; TRBD2 is the table's D call and was not checked against the DNA. TRBV21-1 is a known pseudogene. The CDR3 covers 16 residues. The chain's CDR3 is CASTKTSGRAGNIQYF. CDR3 in DNA: TGTGCCAGCACCAAGACTAGCGGGAGGGCCGGAAACATTCAGTACTTC.

The chain links TRBV29-1 to TRBJ2-7; 7 bases fit TRBD2. The CDR3 is made up of 16 amino acids. V lost 4 bases, J lost 0 bases, and 12 bases stayed unmatched. CDR1 is SQVTM and CDR2 is ANQGSEA in the germline V gene. CDR3 residues: CSVAGRQGGSSYEQYF. Here the CDR3 DNA reads TGCAGCGTTGCCGGGCGGCAAGGCGGGAGCTCCTACGAGCAGTACTTC.

About this clone: Distinct nucleotide sequences in the sample also encode this CDR3. This rearrangement joins TRBV5-6 to TRBJ2-7; 9 bases align to TRBD1. The germline V gene encodes CDR1 SGHDT and CDR2 YYEEEE. The length of the CDR3 is 14 residues. V shed 2 bases, J shed 3 bases, and the junction held 3 bases outside the gene matches. DNA for the CDR3: TGTGCCAGCAGCTTAGGGACAGGGCTCTACGAGCAGTACTTC. The encoded protein is CASSLGTGLYEQYF.

The chain has TRBV15 and TRBJ2-7; TRBD2 is a possible D gene (6 bases). Looked up from germline, CDR1 is LNHNV and CDR2 is YYDKDF (reference sequence). Trimming took 4 bases from V and 3 from J, leaving 10 bases between them. CDR3 length equals 13 residues. The DNA for the CDR3 is TGTGCCACCAGCACAGGACTATACTACGAGCAGTACTTC. Its translation: CATSTGLYYEQYF.

This clone was counted between two and nine times. The rearrangement links TRBV5-1 to TRBJ2-7, with D perhaps matching TRBD1 (5 bases). Trimming removed 2 bases at V and 6 bases at J, with 18 bases between. The CDR3 contains 15 residues. Germline V gives CDR1 SGHRS, CDR2 YFSETQ. DNA for the CDR3: TGCGCCAGCAGCTTCGATGGGGCACCATTTACCGAGCAGTACTTC. Protein product: CASSFDGAPFTEQYF.

CDR3 in amino acids: CASSFAPGQGRETQYF. The CDR3 DNA follows: TGTGCCAGCAGCTTCGCGCCGGGACAGGGAAGAGAGACCCAGTACTTC. The chain recombines TRBV7-8 with TRBJ2-5; the match to TRBD1 covers 9 bases. The germline CDR1 and CDR2 sequences are SGHVS and FQNEAQ. V shed 3 bases and J 4 bases; nucleotides not matched to a gene: 9. CDR3 length: 16 amino acids.

The chain uses TRBV28 and TRBJ1-2, with no clear D. CDR3 size: 15 residues. V dropped 2 bases and J dropped 3 bases, with 13 bases sitting between them. The germline V gene encodes CDR1 MDHEN and CDR2 SYDVKM. The CDR3 here is CASSLPTVMDYGYTF. CDR3 nucleotide sequence: TGTGCCAGCAGTTTACCGACGGTTATGGACTATGGCTACACCTTC.

There are a few counts of this clone. This chain links TRBV4-1 with TRBJ2-7; TRBD1 matches at 7 bases. V gave up 4 bases and J gave up 3 bases; unmatched junction bases: 15. The CDR3 has 17 residues. Looked up from germline, CDR1 is MGHRA and CDR2 is YSYEKL. The CDR3 spells CASSRQTTGEKGYEQYF. The DNA for the CDR3 is TGCGCCAGCAGCCGCCAAACAACAGGGGAAAAGGGCTACGAGCAGTACTTC.